Detailed here is one TCR beta chain. As handled by the study authors: Scientists estimated how many nucleated cells there were by amplifying reference gene primers. Some clones are missing from TCRdb's copy, which holds only in-frame ones; the method was immunoSEQ multiplex PCR. The V and J calls and clone size come from that table; D and trimming were worked out from the DNA. The sample has over 600,000 clones, around 89% seen once. This record belongs to a study of blood T cell repertoires in COVID-19. Germline V CDR1 and CDR2: KGHDR, SFDVKD. The V gene end was trimmed by 1 base and the J gene end by 2 bases; junction bases not matched to a gene: 4. The CDR3 extends over 16 amino acids.

The J gene is TRBJ2-1, the V gene TRBV24-1; 7 nucleotides line up with TRBD1. The sequenced sample was peripheral blood. This clonotype was obtained from a woman under 30 with acute or convalescent COVID-19. The CDR3 is CATSDFNRGPYNEQFF. CDR3 in DNA: TGTGCCACCAGTGATTTTAACAGGGGTCCCTACAATGAGCAGTTCTTC.